This TCR beta chain was recovered during a study of blood T cells in healthy people across ages. Study-wide results and limits: The recorded TCR beta diversity per million T cells decreased in a roughly linear manner with age. Possibly confounding the expanded clonotype changes was the fact that donor CMV status was unknown.

As for this clonotype: Antigen specificity is unknown.

For the second PCR, which ran for 7 to 11 cycles, a sample-barcoded 5' primer and a J-beta primer mix were used. TCRdb called the 5' RACE reads again in MiXCR, with one record for every CDR3 protein. The sample carries 730,000 or so distinct CDR3 sequences, roughly 41% recorded once. The CDR3 runs to 19 residues. Between the trimmed V and J ends, which lost 3 bases and 1 base, there was a span of 21 bases. The sequenced sample was blood. The V gene is TRBV12-3 or TRBV12-4, the J gene TRBJ2-2; tentatively, D is TRBD1 or TRBD2 (6 bases each). The sequence was collected from an older woman in good health. The CDR3 DNA follows: TGTGCCAGCAGTTTTTGGCAGGGGAGGTTCGGGGGGAACACCGGGGAGCTGTTTTTT. Translated, it gives CASSFWQGRFGGNTGELFF.